The 23 T cell receptor beta chains below all came from one sample that was sequenced in a study of shared clonotypes between healthy human individuals. Produced via immunoSEQ multiplex PCR; TCRdb's table is partial and in-frame only. The data hold about 2.1 million clones, with under 95% observed a single time. Terminally differentiated effector memory CD45RA+ cells were excluded by CCR7 positive selection of CD45RO-negative cells. The sequencing input was naive CD8+ T cells from PBMCs. The receptors were gathered from a man between 18 and 29 years old in good health. Some clones in this sample may be carry-over from other donors' samples.

The chain links TRBV15 to TRBJ2-3; no clear D gene. CDR1 and CDR2 from the germline V gene are LNHNV and YYDKDF (reference sequence). Trimming took off 5 bases at V and 1 base at J, with 16 bases between the two ends. The CDR3 has 16 amino acids. CDR3: CATSQTGPRGTDTQYF. CDR3 DNA sequence: TGTGCCACCAGCCAAACGGGTCCCCGGGGCACAGATACGCAGTATTTT.

This chain links TRBV29-1 with TRBJ1-2, with D hard to call. V lost 7 bases to trimming and J lost 4 bases, with 19 bases between them. The CDR3 length is 14 residues. In germline, CDR1 is SQVTM, CDR2 ANQGSEA. The DNA of the CDR3 is TGCAGCGCCACCGAAGGAGGTCATGGCTATGGCTACACCTTC. Its protein is CSATEGGHGYGYTF.

CDR3 region: CASSQKTGESGISYNEQFF. CDR3 DNA: TGCGCCAGCAGCCAAAAGACAGGGGAAAGCGGGATCAGCTACAATGAGCAGTTCTTC. This chain connects TRBV4-1 to TRBJ2-1, with a possible D match to TRBD1 (8 bases). V was shortened by 2 bases and J by 3 bases, with 23 bases between the two germline ends. The CDR3 runs 19 residues. CDR1 and CDR2 from the germline V gene are MGHRA and YSYEKL.

The chain recombines TRBV6-5 with TRBJ2-1; tentative D call: TRBD1 (6 bases). The germline CDR1 and CDR2 sequences are MNHEY and SVGAGI. V lost 6 bases, J lost 9 bases, and 15 bases lay in between. This CDR3 has 13 residues. The CDR3 reads CASSQMGDTEQFF. The CDR3 region has the DNA TGTGCCAGCAGCCAGATGGGGGACACTGAGCAGTTCTTC.

The genes are TRBV5-1 and TRBJ2-2; D not resolved. The V gene's germline CDR1 is SGHRS and CDR2 YFSETQ. The CDR3 is 14 residues long. Trimming cost V 0 bases and J 7 bases, with 10 bases left between them. CDR3 sequence reads: CASSLAGVVGELFF. CDR3 coding DNA: TGCGCCAGCAGCTTGGCTGGGGTAGTCGGGGAGCTGTTTTTT.

The chain joins TRBV18 to TRBJ2-7; unclear D gene. The CDR3 covers 16 residues. V dropped 2 bases and J dropped 4 bases, with 18 bases sitting between them. Germline V gene sequence: CDR1 KGHSH, CDR2 LQKENI. CDR3 bases: TGTGCCAGCTCACCATTGACTCGGGCGACCTTGTACGAGCAGTACTTC. Translated, it gives CASSPLTRATLYEQYF.

The gene calls are TRBV9 and TRBJ1-3; no firm D call. The germline V gene has CDR1 SGDLS and CDR2 YYNGEE. V was clipped by 3 bases and J by 0 bases, with 16 bases between them. The CDR3 is 17 amino acids. The CDR3 loop reads CASSGTSPGSSGNTIYF. CDR3 DNA: TGTGCCAGCAGCGGGACGAGTCCGGGAAGCTCTGGAAACACCATATATTTT.

CDR3 region: CASSQDLSGNTEAFF. Here the CDR3 DNA reads TGTGCCAGCAGCCAAGATCTTAGCGGGAACACTGAAGCTTTCTTT. The chain combines TRBV4-2 with TRBJ1-1; D is unclear. This CDR3 is 15 amino acids long. Trimming left V 0 bases short and J 1 base short, with 9 bases between. The germline V gene encodes CDR1 LGHNA and CDR2 YNFKEQ.

The rearrangement links TRBV2 to TRBJ2-2, with D unclear. Germline V gene lookup returns CDR1 SNHLY and CDR2 FYNNEI. V lost 2 bases, J lost 0 bases, and 10 bases lay in between. The CDR3 totals 16 residues. In nucleotides, the CDR3 is TGTGCCAGCAGTGAAAGGGTGGGTGCGAACACCGGGGAGCTGTTTTTT. Translation gives CASSERVGANTGELFF.

Comment on this clone: This sample also contains other DNA sequences that code for the same CDR3. The chain couples TRBV5-1 to TRBJ2-7; D not resolved. V lost 3 bases and J 1 base, leaving 8 bases between the germline ends. CDR1 and CDR2 (germline): SGHRS, YFSETQ. The CDR3 spans 13 residues. This chain's CDR3 is CASSWSPSYEQYF. The CDR3 region has the DNA TGCGCCAGCAGCTGGTCGCCTTCCTACGAGCAGTACTTC.

The chain carries TRBV5-6 and TRBJ2-3; 10 bases map to TRBD1. The germline CDR1 and CDR2 sequences are SGHDT and YYEEEE. Losses at the gene ends were 3 bases for V and 4 bases for J; bases not matched to a gene: 8. CDR3 length equals 16 residues. CDR3 bases: TGTGCCAGCAGCTCCGGGACAGGGGCAACGGCAGATACGCAGTATTTT. Protein product: CASSSGTGATADTQYF.

Points on this clone: Within the sample, other DNA sequences also encode this same CDR3. The gene calls are TRBV7-9 and TRBJ2-1, with 7 bases aligning to TRBD2. V lost 5 bases, J lost 7 bases, and 2 bases stayed unmatched. The CDR3 sequence is 12 residues long. CDR1 is SEHNR, CDR2 FQNEAQ, per germline (reference sequence). This chain's CDR3 is CASSRSGNEQFF. In DNA form, the CDR3 reads TGTGCCAGCAGCCGTAGCGGGAATGAGCAGTTCTTC.

This chain connects TRBV30 to TRBJ2-3, with D possibly being TRBD2 (5 bases). Trimming took off 2 bases at V and 4 bases at J, with 13 bases between the two ends. Per germline, CDR1 GTSNPN and CDR2 SVGIG (reference sequence). The CDR3 totals 14 residues. The CDR3 coding sequence is TGTGCCTGGAGTCTTACCGGGGAAGCAGATACGCAGTATTTT. Residues: CAWSLTGEADTQYF.

The gene calls are TRBV27 and TRBJ2-7; the D gene is possibly TRBD1 (5 bases). Trimming stripped 7 bases from V and 7 bases from J, with 14 bases between. CDR3 length: 12 residues. In germline, CDR1 is MNHEY, CDR2 SMNVEV (reference sequence). CDR3 sequence (DNA): TGTGCCAGCACTACCTCAGGGTTGGAGCAGTACTTC. As protein: CASTTSGLEQYF.

The rearrangement uses TRBV28 and TRBJ2-1; 10 nucleotides align to TRBD2. Losses at the gene ends were 6 bases for V and 4 bases for J; bases not matched to a gene: 6. Looked up from germline, CDR1 is MDHEN and CDR2 is SYDVKM. CDR3 size: 15 residues. The CDR3 DNA is TGTGCCAGCAGGCATATAGCGGGAGGATACAATGAGCAGTTCTTC. This translates into CASRHIAGGYNEQFF.

The chain joins TRBV10-3 to TRBJ2-1; D might be TRBD2 (5 bases). V was cut by 6 bases and J by 5 bases, with 14 bases left in between. The CDR3 contains 14 residues. Germline V gives CDR1 ENHRY, CDR2 SYGVKD. CDR3 sequence: CAIREASPNNEQFF. For the CDR3, the DNA is TGTGCCATCAGGGAGGCGTCTCCCAACAATGAGCAGTTCTTC.

This chain links TRBV28 with TRBJ1-1; D may be TRBD1 (5 bases). Germline V gives CDR1 MDHEN, CDR2 SYDVKM. The CDR3 contains 10 residues. V gave up 3 bases and J gave up 10 bases, with 6 bases separating them. For the CDR3, the DNA is TGTGCCAGCAGTTTGGGGACAGCTTTCTTT. Its protein is CASSLGTAFF. Combining the CDR3 with reference TRBV28 and TRBJ1-1 gives the whole variable domain DVKVTQSSRYLVKRTGEKVFLECVQDMDHENMFWYRQDPGLGLRLIYFSYDVKMKEKGDIPEGYSVSREKKERFSLILESASTNQTSMYLCASSLGTAFFGQGTRLTVV.

Points on this clone: Other DNA sequences in this specimen translate into the identical CDR3. The chain combines TRBV11-3 with TRBJ2-7, with a weak D call TRBD2 (5 bases). Germline V gene lookup returns CDR1 SGHNT and CDR2 YENEEA. The CDR3 totals 13 residues. Trimming removed 1 base at V and 3 bases at J, with 7 bases between. CDR3 sequence (DNA): TGTGCCAGCAGCTTAGGTCGGGACTACGAGCAGTACTTC. As protein: CASSLGRDYEQYF.

V gene TRBV6-4 combines with J gene TRBJ2-1; unclear D gene. Looked up from germline, CDR1 is MRHNA and CDR2 is SNTAGT. V lost 0 bases to trimming and J lost 9 bases, with 18 bases between them. The CDR3 length is 16 residues. The CDR3 DNA follows: TGTGCCAGCAGTGACTCAGGGCTACGAGCCCGGAGTGAGCAGTTCTTC. This encodes CASSDSGLRARSEQFF.

This chain links TRBV5-4 with TRBJ2-2, with D possibly matching TRBD1 (6 bases). The CDR3 sequence is 16 residues long. The V gene's germline CDR1 is SGHNT and CDR2 YYREEE (reference sequence). Between the trimmed V and J ends, which lost 4 bases and 1 base, there was a span of 14 bases. The CDR3, as DNA: TGTGCCAGCAGCCTTCCGGGACACTTGAACACCGGGGAGCTGTTTTTT. Translation: CASSLPGHLNTGELFF. Complete variable domain (other parts from reference TRBV5-4 and TRBJ2-2): ETGVTQSPTHLIKTRGQQVTLRCSSQSGHNTVSWYQQALGQGPQFIFQYYREEENGRGNFPPRFSGLQFPNYSSELNVNALELDDSALYLCASSLPGHLNTGELFFGEGSRLTVL.

This chain uses TRBV19 with TRBJ2-1; 10 bases match TRBD2. Germline V gives CDR1 LNHDA, CDR2 SQIVND (reference sequence). The length of the CDR3 is 14 residues. The junction had 10 bases not matched to a gene; V was cut back by 4 bases and J by 13 bases. The CDR3 protein is CASSTGTSASLQFF. In nucleotides, the CDR3 is TGTGCCAGTAGTACCGGGACTAGCGCAAGCCTACAGTTCTTC.

The chain employs TRBV7-8 and TRBJ2-7, with a possible D match to TRBD2 (6 bases). Looked up from germline, CDR1 is SGHVS and CDR2 is FQNEAQ. The CDR3 sequence is 14 residues long. V was shortened by 5 bases and J by 0 bases, with 11 bases between the two germline ends. CDR3 coding DNA: TGTGCCAGCAGCCCAGCGGGCACCTCCTACGAGCAGTACTTC. It encodes CASSPAGTSYEQYF. Drawing the rest from reference TRBV7-8 and TRBJ2-7, the complete variable domain is GAGVSQSPRYKVAKRGQDVALRCDPISGHVSLFWYQQALGQGPEFLTYFQNEAQLDKSGLPSDRFFAERPEGSVSTLKIQRTQQEDSAVYLCASSPAGTSYEQYFGPGTRLTVT.

The V call is TRBV27, the J call TRBJ2-7, with TRBD1 identical over 10 bases. In germline, CDR1 is MNHEY, CDR2 SMNVEV (reference sequence). The CDR3 runs to 14 residues. J was trimmed by 4 bases and V by 5 bases; bases with no gene match: 5. CDR3: CASSTWDRGYEQYF. The DNA for the CDR3 is TGTGCCAGCAGTACCTGGGACAGGGGTTACGAGCAGTACTTC.